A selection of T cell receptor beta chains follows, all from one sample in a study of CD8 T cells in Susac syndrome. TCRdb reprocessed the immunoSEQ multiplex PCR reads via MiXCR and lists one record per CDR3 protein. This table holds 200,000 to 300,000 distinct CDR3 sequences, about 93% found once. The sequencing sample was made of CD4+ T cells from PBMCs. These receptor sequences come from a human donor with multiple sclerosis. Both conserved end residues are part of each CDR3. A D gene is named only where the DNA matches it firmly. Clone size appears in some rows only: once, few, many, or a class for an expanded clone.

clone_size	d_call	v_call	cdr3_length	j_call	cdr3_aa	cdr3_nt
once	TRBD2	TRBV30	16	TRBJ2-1	CAWSGGTSDTYNEQFF	TGTGCCTGGAGTGGGGGGACTAGCGATACTTACAATGAGCAGTTCTTC
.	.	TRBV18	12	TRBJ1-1	CASSGGGTEAFF	TGTGCCAGCTCAGGGGGGGGAACTGAAGCTTTCTTT
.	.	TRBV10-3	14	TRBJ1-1	CATNPGVLNTEAFF	TGTGCCACCAATCCAGGGGTACTGAACACTGAAGCTTTCTTT
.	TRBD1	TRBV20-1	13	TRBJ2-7	CSALGDRTYEQYF	TGCAGCGCCCTTGGGGACAGAACCTACGAGCAGTACTTC
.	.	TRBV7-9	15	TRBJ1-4	CASSLRTEENEKLFF	TGTGCCAGCAGCCTCAGGACAGAGGAAAATGAAAAACTGTTTTTT
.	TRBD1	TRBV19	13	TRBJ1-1	CASSALQGTEAFF	TGTGCCAGTAGCGCATTACAGGGGACTGAAGCTTTCTTT
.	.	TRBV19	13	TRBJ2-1	CATKTHKDNEQFF	TGTGCCACTAAGACCCACAAGGACAATGAGCAGTTCTTC
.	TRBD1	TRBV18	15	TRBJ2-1	CASSPQGASYNEQFF	TGTGCCAGCTCACCACAGGGGGCATCCTACAATGAGCAGTTCTTC
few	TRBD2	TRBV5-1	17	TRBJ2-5	CASSTGLAGGPRETQYF	TGCGCCAGCAGCACGGGACTAGCGGGGGGCCCACGGGAGACCCAGTACTTC
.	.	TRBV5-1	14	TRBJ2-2	CASSQTLNTGELFF	TGCGCCAGCAGCCAGACTTTGAACACCGGGGAGCTGTTTTTT
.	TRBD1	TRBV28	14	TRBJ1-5	CASSFTGDNQPQHF	TGTGCCAGCAGTTTCACAGGGGACAATCAGCCCCAGCATTTT
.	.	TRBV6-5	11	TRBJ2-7	CASSYGGEQYF	TGTGCCAGCAGTTACGGCGGAGAGCAGTACTTC
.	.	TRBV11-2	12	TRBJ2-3	CASSLFSDTQYF	TGTGCCAGCAGCTTATTTTCAGATACGCAGTATTTT
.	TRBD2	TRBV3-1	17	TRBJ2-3	CASSPWTSGTSTDTQYF	TGTGCCAGCAGCCCCTGGACTAGCGGGACTAGCACAGATACGCAGTATTTT
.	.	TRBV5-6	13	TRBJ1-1	CASSFLGHTEAFF	TGTGCCAGCAGCTTTCTCGGCCACACTGAAGCTTTCTTT
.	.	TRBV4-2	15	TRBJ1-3	CASSQVSSSGNTIYF	TGTGCCAGCAGCCAAGTATCCAGCTCTGGAAACACCATATATTTT
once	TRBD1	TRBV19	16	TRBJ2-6	CASKGGRGSGANVLTF	TGTGCCAGTAAAGGGGGCAGAGGCTCTGGGGCCAACGTCCTGACTTTC
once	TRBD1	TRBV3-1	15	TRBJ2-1	CASSQEDRLRGEQFF	TGTGCCAGCAGCCAAGAGGACAGGCTGCGAGGTGAGCAGTTCTTC
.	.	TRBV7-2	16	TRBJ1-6	CASSPSGGARNSPLHF	TGTGCCAGCAGTCCGAGCGGGGGGGCTAGGAATTCACCCCTCCACTTT
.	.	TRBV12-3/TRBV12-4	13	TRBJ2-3	CASTLTSTDTQYF	TGTGCCAGCACCTTAACTAGCACAGATACGCAGTATTTT
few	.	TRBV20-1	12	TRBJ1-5	CSARDGNQPQHF	TGCAGTGCTAGAGATGGCAATCAGCCCCAGCATTTT
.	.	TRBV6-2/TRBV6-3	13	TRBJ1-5	CASSYGGRQPQHF	TGTGCCAGCAGTTACGGGGGGCGTCAGCCCCAGCATTTT
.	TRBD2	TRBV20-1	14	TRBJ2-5	CSARSLAGLETQYF	TGCAGTGCTAGATCGCTAGCGGGACTGGAGACCCAGTACTTC
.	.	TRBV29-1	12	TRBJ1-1	CSVVGPEVLAFF	TGCAGCGTTGTGGGCCCGGAGGTCCTGGCTTTCTTT
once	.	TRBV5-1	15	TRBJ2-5	CASSSGVGVTETQYF	TGCGCCAGCAGCTCTGGTGTCGGCGTTACGGAGACCCAGTACTTC
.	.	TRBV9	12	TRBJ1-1	CASSRGQTEAFF	TGTGCCAGCAGCCGGGGGCAAACTGAAGCTTTCTTT
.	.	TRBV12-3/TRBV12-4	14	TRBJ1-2	CASSRAGTNYGYTF	TGTGCCAGCAGCCGAGCAGGGACTAACTATGGCTACACCTTC
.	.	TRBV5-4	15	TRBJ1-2	CASSPGTSMPYGYTF	TGTGCCAGCAGCCCCGGGACCTCGATGCCCTATGGCTACACCTTC
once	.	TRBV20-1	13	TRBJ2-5	CSARGAGEGTQYF	TGCAGTGCTAGAGGAGCTGGGGAAGGGACCCAGTACTTC
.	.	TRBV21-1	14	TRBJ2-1	CASIAWTGNNEQFF	TGTGCCAGCATAGCTTGGACAGGGAACAATGAGCAGTTCTTC
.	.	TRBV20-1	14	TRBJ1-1	CSASSVGVQTEAFF	TGCAGTGCTAGTTCAGTGGGGGTCCAGACTGAAGCTTTCTTT
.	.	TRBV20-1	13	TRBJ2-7	CSASQTIGREQYF	TGCAGTGCTTCCCAGACAATCGGGCGAGAGCAGTACTTC
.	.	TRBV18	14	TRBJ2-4	CASSPQGSRNIQYF	TGTGCCAGCTCACCCCAGGGTTCTAGGAACATTCAGTACTTC
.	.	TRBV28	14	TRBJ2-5	CASSLSGSTETQYF	TGTGCCAGCAGTTTATCAGGGAGCACAGAGACCCAGTACTTC
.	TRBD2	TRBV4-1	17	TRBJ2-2	CASSQGALAGRTGELFF	TGCGCCAGCAGCCAAGGGGCACTAGCGGGAAGGACCGGGGAGCTGTTTTTT
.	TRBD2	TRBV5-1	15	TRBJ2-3	CASDRNSGSRDTQYF	TGCGCCAGCGATCGAAATAGCGGGAGTCGTGATACGCAGTATTTT
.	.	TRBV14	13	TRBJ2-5	CASSQGLPGTQYF	TGTGCCAGCAGCCAAGGCCTTCCGGGCACCCAGTACTTC